The clone carrying this T cell receptor beta chain was observed a single time. The length of the CDR3 is 15 residues. Per the germline V gene, CDR1 is LNHDA and CDR2 is SQIVND (reference sequence). Trimming cost V 7 bases and J 2 bases, with 18 bases left between them. The sample originates from a study of blood T cell repertoires in COVID-19. The overall study: The study drew acute and convalescent COVID-19 samples from the United States, Italy and Spain. Sources were T cells, B-cell-depleted T cells, or PBMCs; the material itself was cDNA or gDNA.

In the original analysis: Amplifying reference gene primers gave estimates of nucleated cell counts. Data came from immunoSEQ multiplex PCR; TCRdb stores just in-frame clones and leaves some out. V, J and clone size derive from that table, while D and trimming were established from the DNA sequence. The table records around 380,000 clones, about four fifths of them present only once. This sequence originates from a human donor with acute or convalescent COVID-19. The donor label of this sample is uncertain. The sequenced sample was peripheral blood. The genes are TRBV19 and TRBJ2-7; the D gene is possibly TRBD2 (6 bases). The CDR3 sequence is CASNTVGGTTYEQYF. The CDR3 nucleotides are TGTGCCAGTAATACGGTTGGAGGGACGACCTACGAGCAGTACTTC.